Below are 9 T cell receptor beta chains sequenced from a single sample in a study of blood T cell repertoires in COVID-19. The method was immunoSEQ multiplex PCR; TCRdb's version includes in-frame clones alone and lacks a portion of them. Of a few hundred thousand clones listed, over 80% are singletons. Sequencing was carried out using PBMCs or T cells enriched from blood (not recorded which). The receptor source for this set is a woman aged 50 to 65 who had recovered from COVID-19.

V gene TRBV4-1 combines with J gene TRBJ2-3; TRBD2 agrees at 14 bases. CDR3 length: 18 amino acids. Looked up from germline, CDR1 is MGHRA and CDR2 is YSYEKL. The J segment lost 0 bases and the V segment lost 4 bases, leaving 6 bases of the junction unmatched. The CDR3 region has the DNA TGCGCCAGCAGCCTCGGACTAGCGGGGGGACCCAGCACAGATACGCAGTATTTT. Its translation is CASSLGLAGGPSTDTQYF.

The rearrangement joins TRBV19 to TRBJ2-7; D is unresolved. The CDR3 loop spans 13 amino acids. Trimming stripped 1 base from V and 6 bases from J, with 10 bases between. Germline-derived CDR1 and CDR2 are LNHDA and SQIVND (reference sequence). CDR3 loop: CASSIAAEREQYF. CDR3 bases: TGTGCCAGTAGTATAGCGGCGGAGCGCGAGCAGTACTTC.

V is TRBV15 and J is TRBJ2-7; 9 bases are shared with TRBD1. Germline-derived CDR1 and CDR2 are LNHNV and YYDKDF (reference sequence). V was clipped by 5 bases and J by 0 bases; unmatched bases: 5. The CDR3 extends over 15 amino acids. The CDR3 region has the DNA TGTGCCACCAGCGGACAGGGGCTAAGCTCCTACGAGCAGTACTTC. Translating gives CATSGQGLSSYEQYF.

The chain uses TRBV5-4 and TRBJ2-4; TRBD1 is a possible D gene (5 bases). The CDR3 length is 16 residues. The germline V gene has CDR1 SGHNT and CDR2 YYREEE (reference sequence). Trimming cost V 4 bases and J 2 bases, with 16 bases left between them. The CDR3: CASSPNPDISKNIQYF. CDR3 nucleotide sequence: TGTGCCAGCAGCCCTAACCCGGACATCTCCAAAAACATTCAGTACTTC.

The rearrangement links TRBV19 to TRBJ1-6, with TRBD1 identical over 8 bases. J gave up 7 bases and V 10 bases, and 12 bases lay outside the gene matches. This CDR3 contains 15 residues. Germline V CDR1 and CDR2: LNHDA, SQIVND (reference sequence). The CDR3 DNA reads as TGTGCCACTTCGTATTCGACAGGGGAGAATTCACCCCTCCACTTT. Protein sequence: CATSYSTGENSPLHF.

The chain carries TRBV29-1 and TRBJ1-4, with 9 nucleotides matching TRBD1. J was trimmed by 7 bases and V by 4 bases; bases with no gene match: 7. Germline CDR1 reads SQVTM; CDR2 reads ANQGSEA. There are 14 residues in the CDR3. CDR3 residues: CSVALGQGREKLFF. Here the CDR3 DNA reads TGCAGCGTTGCCTTGGGACAGGGTCGTGAAAAACTGTTTTTT.

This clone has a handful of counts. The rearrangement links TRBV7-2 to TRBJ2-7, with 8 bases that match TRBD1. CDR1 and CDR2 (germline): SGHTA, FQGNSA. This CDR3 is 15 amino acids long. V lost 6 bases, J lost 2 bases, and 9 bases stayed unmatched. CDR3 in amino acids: CASSLPGQVTYEQYF. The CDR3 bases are TGTGCCAGCAGTTTACCGGGACAGGTGACCTACGAGCAGTACTTC.

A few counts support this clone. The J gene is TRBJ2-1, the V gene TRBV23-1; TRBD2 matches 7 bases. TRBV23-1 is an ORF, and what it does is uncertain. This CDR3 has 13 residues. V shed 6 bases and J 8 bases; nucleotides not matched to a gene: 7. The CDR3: CASRRTRRYEQFF. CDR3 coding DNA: TGCGCCAGCAGGAGGACTAGGAGGTATGAGCAGTTCTTC.

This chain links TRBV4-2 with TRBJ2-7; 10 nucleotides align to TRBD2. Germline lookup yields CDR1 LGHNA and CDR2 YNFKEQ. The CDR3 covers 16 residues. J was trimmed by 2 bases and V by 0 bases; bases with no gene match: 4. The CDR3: CASSQEPSGGAYEQYF. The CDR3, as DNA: TGTGCCAGCAGCCAAGAGCCTAGCGGGGGAGCCTACGAGCAGTACTTC.